Reported below is one T cell receptor (beta chain). Its target is not known. The sample is drawn from a study of shared clonotypes between healthy human individuals. The study's findings and limits: The authors sampled blood alone, and tissue repertoires likely differ. Clonotype sharing among donors, it was expected, would be affected by sequencing depth. Between a few donors, naive CD4 clonotypes were shared at a level of around 4.9%.

This table comes from immunoSEQ multiplex PCR, and its TCRdb copy is limited to in-frame clones, with some not included. The sample has approximately 2,300,000 clones; roughly 92% are singletons. CDR3 length equals 18 residues. Germline V gives CDR1 ENHRY, CDR2 SYGVKD. Trimming took 6 bases from V and 4 from J, leaving 27 bases between them. The genes are TRBV10-3 and TRBJ1-2, with TRBD1 as a possible D gene (5 bases). The TCR was taken from a man aged 18 to 30 in good health. Some clones in this sample may be carry-over from other donors' samples. The sequencing sample was made of naive CD4+ T cells from PBMCs. Subset noted: CD45RA+ positively selected. CDR3 nucleotide sequence: TGTGCCATCAGCGGTTTAACAGGCATTACAAACGGAGGCTATGGCTACACCTTC. Translating it yields CAISGLTGITNGGYGYTF.